These 16 T cell receptor beta chains originate from one sample sequenced in a study of T cell responses to AZD1222 COVID-19 vaccine. The protocol was immunoSEQ multiplex PCR, while the TCRdb copy is restricted to in-frame clones and leaves out a portion. The table has about 100,000 clones, 85% to 95% seen once. This specimen consisted of peripheral blood, obtained on day 0 of AZD1222 vaccination. The origin of the receptors is an adult in good health.

CDR3 sequence (DNA): TGTGCCAGCAGCTTAGAAAAGGGGGCTTCTGGAAACACCATATATTTT. Its protein product is CASSLEKGASGNTIYF. The V call is TRBV7-9, the J call TRBJ1-3; 7 bases match TRBD1. V dropped 1 base and J dropped 1; count of bases not matched to a gene: 4. The CDR3 is 16 residues long. CDR1 and CDR2 (germline): SEHNR, FQNEAQ (reference sequence).

V gene TRBV4-1 combines with J gene TRBJ1-5, with TRBD1 as a possible D gene (6 bases). CDR3 length: 16 amino acids. With 4 bases removed from V and 6 bases from J, the gap between germline ends came to 19 bases. The germline V gene encodes CDR1 MGHRA and CDR2 YSYEKL. In DNA form, the CDR3 reads TGCGCCAGCAGCCTAAAGCCCTTACAGGGAAGTCAGCCCCAGCATTTT. Translating gives CASSLKPLQGSQPQHF.

The chain employs TRBV15 and TRBJ1-1; D is perhaps TRBD1 (5 bases). The length of the CDR3 is 14 residues. Germline V gene lookup returns CDR1 LNHNV and CDR2 YYDKDF (reference sequence). With 5 bases removed from V and 7 bases from J, the gap between germline ends came to 17 bases. The CDR3 protein is CATSPGFGGGEAFF. As DNA, the CDR3 is TGTGCCACCAGCCCCGGTTTTGGGGGGGGTGAAGCTTTCTTT.

This chain connects TRBV2 to TRBJ2-3; 7 nucleotides line up with TRBD1. The CDR3 length is 12 residues. J lost 14 bases, V lost 3 bases, and 8 bases had no gene match. CDR1 SNHLY and CDR2 FYNNEI come from the germline V gene. The CDR3 sequence: CASSEKRGRGYF. Here the CDR3 DNA reads TGTGCCAGCAGTGAGAAGAGGGGGCGAGGGTATTTT.

V is TRBV13 and J is TRBJ1-1, with 10 bases lining up with TRBD1. CDR3 length: 15 residues. V was clipped by 3 bases and J by 7 bases; unmatched bases: 8. The germline gives CDR1 PRHDT, CDR2 FYEKMQ (reference sequence). The CDR3 reads CASSFFDRGHGEAFF. The CDR3, as DNA: TGTGCCAGCAGCTTCTTCGACAGGGGGCATGGTGAAGCTTTCTTT.

The gene calls are TRBV27 and TRBJ1-5; D not resolved. The CDR3 extends over 13 amino acids. Per germline, CDR1 MNHEY and CDR2 SMNVEV (reference sequence). Trimming shortened V by 3 bases and J by 3 bases, and 6 bases separated the two germline ends. CDR3 DNA sequence: TGTGCCAGCAGTTTGTCTCACAATCAGCCCCAGCATTTT. Amino acids: CASSLSHNQPQHF.

The sample holds one count of this clone. This rearrangement joins TRBV7-2 to TRBJ2-1, with 7 bases that match TRBD2. V shed 5 bases, J shed 4 bases, and the junction held 11 bases outside the gene matches. The germline CDR1 and CDR2 sequences are SGHTA and FQGNSA. The CDR3 loop spans 16 amino acids. The CDR3 sequence is CASSPPPGGPYNEQFF. CDR3 bases: TGTGCCAGCAGCCCTCCCCCGGGAGGACCTTACAATGAGCAGTTCTTC.

The V call is TRBV5-1, the J call TRBJ1-1; D ambiguous. The CDR3 has 14 residues. The germline gives CDR1 SGHRS, CDR2 YFSETQ. V lost 0 bases and J 1 base, leaving 7 bases between the germline ends. CDR3 sequence (DNA): TGCGCCAGCAGCTTGGGGGGTGAGAACACTGAAGCTTTCTTT. It yields the protein CASSLGGENTEAFF.

This clone was picked up one time. The V and J genes are TRBV27 and TRBJ2-1; TRBD2 agrees at 7 bases. Per the germline V gene, CDR1 is MNHEY and CDR2 is SMNVEV (reference sequence). This CDR3 has 16 amino acids. V trimming: 5 bases; J trimming: 5 bases; junction bases outside the gene matches: 12. This chain's CDR3 is CASSPSAGVIDNEQFF. The CDR3 DNA sequence: TGTGCCAGCAGTCCCTCGGCGGGAGTCATCGACAATGAGCAGTTCTTC.

V usage is TRBV18 and J usage is TRBJ1-2; the D is unclear. This CDR3 is built from 18 residues. Germline assignment: CDR1 KGHSH and CDR2 LQKENI. V was clipped by 3 bases and J by 5 bases, with 25 bases between them. CDR3 residues: CASSPQDGLGMGLYGYTF. Written as DNA, the CDR3 is TGTGCCAGCTCACCTCAAGATGGGCTAGGGATGGGTCTATATGGCTACACCTTC.

The chain is built from TRBV5-1 and TRBJ2-1, with 9 bases aligning to TRBD2. The CDR3 is 16 amino acids. V trimming: 3 bases; J trimming: 5 bases; junction bases outside the gene matches: 9. Germline lookup yields CDR1 SGHRS and CDR2 YFSETQ. The CDR3 sequence: CASSSSGTAPDNEQFF. CDR3 bases: TGCGCCAGCAGCTCTAGCGGGACCGCCCCGGACAATGAGCAGTTCTTC.

To note about this clone: Other DNA sequences in this sample translate to the same CDR3. The gene calls are TRBV18 and TRBJ2-3, with D maybe TRBD2 (5 bases). Trimming removed 2 bases from V and 3 bases from J, with 12 bases in between. The germline gives CDR1 KGHSH, CDR2 LQKENI. This CDR3 has 15 amino acids. CDR3 nucleotide sequence: TGTGCCAGCTCACCAGTGGGAGTTTCGACAGATACGCAGTATTTT. Translating it yields CASSPVGVSTDTQYF.

The chain links TRBV19 to TRBJ1-2, with unresolved D. The length of the CDR3 is 14 residues. Trimming shortened V by 3 bases and J by 4 bases, and 12 bases separated the two germline ends. Germline CDR1 reads LNHDA; CDR2 reads SQIVND (reference sequence). CDR3 bases: TGTGCCAGTAGTATCCCGTACACCATCTATGGCTACACCTTC. The encoded protein is CASSIPYTIYGYTF.

The chain employs TRBV5-1 and TRBJ1-2; possibly TRBD1 for D (5 bases). V lost 4 bases and J 3 bases, leaving 10 bases between the germline ends. The germline CDR1 and CDR2 sequences are SGHRS and YFSETQ. This CDR3 is built from 13 residues. CDR3 loop: CASSQTEDYGYTF. The CDR3 bases are TGCGCCAGCAGCCAGACAGAGGACTATGGCTACACCTTC.

This clone was counted once. The rearrangement uses TRBV5-6 and TRBJ2-7, with 9 nucleotides matching TRBD1. The CDR3 spans 14 residues. Germline CDR1 SGHDT, CDR2 YYEEEE. J gave up 6 bases and V 0 bases, and 4 bases lay outside the gene matches. The CDR3 bases are TGTGCCAGCAGCTTGGAAGGGACAGGGTTCGAGCAGTACTTC. Translated, it gives CASSLEGTGFEQYF.

The sample holds one count of this clone. The CDR3, as DNA: TGTGCCTGGAGTGGGGGGGTTACGAGCAATCAGCCCCAGCATTTT. Its translation is CAWSGGVTSNQPQHF. The genes are TRBV30 and TRBJ1-5; maybe TRBD1 (5 bases). Trimming cost V 1 base and J 1 base, with 11 bases left between them. Germline CDR1 GTSNPN, CDR2 SVGIG (reference sequence). This CDR3 comprises 15 residues.